These 15 T cell receptor beta chains came from one sample sequenced in a study of CD8+ T cells in alopecia areata. Treatment: oral pan-JAK inhibitor, 5-10 mg twice daily. Sequencing used cDNA as its template, made by extracting RNA and reverse transcribing it. Sequencing used immunoSEQ multiplex PCR; TCRdb keeps in-frame clones, though not all of them. The data show 200,000 to 250,000 clones, 50% to 60% seen once. The specimen comprised CD4+ T cells sorted from blood, sampled at week 4, from a patient treated with tofacitinib. These receptors were obtained from a human donor with alopecia areata.

J is TRBJ2-3 and V is TRBV7-2; the D call may be TRBD1 or TRBD2 (5 bases each). The CDR3 is 12 residues long. Germline V lookup: CDR1 SGHTA, CDR2 FQGNSA. V lost 3 bases and J lost 11, with 12 bases in between. CDR3 sequence: CASSFVSRGQYF. In nucleotides, the CDR3 is TGTGCCAGCAGCTTTGTCTCGAGGGGGCAGTATTTT. Looking up the rest from reference TRBV7-2 and TRBJ2-3 gives the full variable domain: GAGVSQSPSNKVTEKGKDVELRCDPISGHTALYWYRQSLGQGLEFLIYFQGNSAPDKSGLPSDRFSAERTGGSVSTLTIQRTQQEDSAVYLCASSFVSRGQYFGPGTRLTVL.

Only a few counts were recorded for this clone. This sequence joins TRBV10-3 and TRBJ1-6, with D perhaps matching TRBD1 (6 bases). Looked up from germline, CDR1 is ENHRY and CDR2 is SYGVKD. The CDR3 length is 13 residues. Trimming pared 5 bases from V and 10 bases from J, leaving 12 bases between. CDR3 sequence: CAISSSGVSPLHF. The CDR3 region has the DNA TGTGCCATCAGTTCGTCAGGGGTCTCACCCCTCCACTTT.

This chain links TRBV2 with TRBJ1-5; D gene ambiguous. Per germline, CDR1 SNHLY and CDR2 FYNNEI. The CDR3 has 13 amino acids. V was cut by 4 bases and J by 0 bases, with 4 bases left in between. The chain's CDR3 is CASSGNSNQPQHF. For the CDR3, the DNA is TGTGCCAGCAGTGGAAATAGCAATCAGCCCCAGCATTTT. Full variable domain (remainder filled in from reference TRBV2 and TRBJ1-5): EPEVTQTPSHQVTQMGQEVILRCVPISNHLYFYWYRQILGQKVEFLVSFYNNEISEKSEIFDDQFSVERPDGSNFTLKIRSTKLEDSAMYFCASSGNSNQPQHFGDGTRLSIL.

CDR3 loop: CASSDPPQYNEQFF. CDR3 DNA: TGTGCCAGCAGTGACCCACCTCAGTACAATGAGCAGTTCTTC. The rearrangement joins TRBV25-1 to TRBJ2-1; D uncertain. The CDR3 is 14 amino acids. Trimming pared 3 bases from V and 4 bases from J, leaving 10 bases between. Germline lookup yields CDR1 MGHDK and CDR2 SYGVNS. The whole variable domain, remainder taken from reference TRBV25-1 and TRBJ2-1, is EADIYQTPRYLVIGTGKKITLECSQTMGHDKMYWYQQDPGMELHLIHYSYGVNSTEKGDLSSESTVSRIRTEHFPLTLESARPSHTSQYLCASSDPPQYNEQFFGPGTRLTVL.

The rearrangement uses TRBV29-1 and TRBJ2-5; 9 bases agree with TRBD2. In germline, CDR1 is SQVTM, CDR2 ANQGSEA. The CDR3 is 14 amino acids. J lost 1 base, V lost 6 bases, and 6 bases had no gene match. DNA for the CDR3: TGCAGCGTCCTCCGCGGGGGGGGCCAAGAGACCCAGTACTTC. It translates to CSVLRGGGQETQYF.

The V gene is TRBV7-7, the J gene TRBJ1-1; D gene unclear. The germline V and J ends were trimmed by 3 bases and 4 bases, with 9 bases remaining between them. This CDR3 is built from 13 residues. The germline CDR1 and CDR2 sequences are SSHAT and FNYEAQ (reference sequence). The CDR3 loop is CASSLFLSTEAFF. CDR3 nucleotides: TGTGCCAGCAGCTTGTTTCTTAGCACTGAAGCTTTCTTT.

A few counts support this clone. The genes are TRBV29-1 and TRBJ2-3; TRBD2 aligns across 11 bases. CDR1 and CDR2 from the germline V gene are SQVTM and ANQGSEA. The CDR3 contains 15 residues. V lost 3 bases, J lost 2 bases, and 4 bases stayed unmatched. The CDR3 loop is CSVDLLAGVTDTQYF. The CDR3 DNA follows: TGCAGCGTTGATCTACTAGCGGGAGTCACAGATACGCAGTATTTT.

This clone was seen a handful of times. The rearrangement uses TRBV19 and TRBJ2-3; the D call may be TRBD1 or TRBD2 (5 bases each). Germline CDR1 reads LNHDA; CDR2 reads SQIVND (reference sequence). This CDR3 contains 14 residues. The V and J ends lost 3 bases and 2 bases respectively, with 9 bases between them. CDR3 protein: CASSIGDPTDTQYF. In nucleotides, the CDR3 is TGTGCCAGTAGTATTGGGGACCCCACAGATACGCAGTATTTT.

A single count supports this clone. V gene TRBV5-1 combines with J gene TRBJ2-7; 11 bases are shared with TRBD2. The V and J ends lost 4 bases and 2 bases, in that order; junction bases with no gene match: 5. This CDR3 has 15 residues. The germline V gene has CDR1 SGHRS and CDR2 YFSETQ. Here the CDR3 reads CASSEGTSGTYEQYF. Written as DNA, the CDR3 is TGCGCCAGCAGCGAGGGGACTAGCGGTACCTACGAGCAGTACTTC.

The J gene is TRBJ2-7, the V gene TRBV9; TRBD1 or TRBD2 may be the D gene (6 bases each). V dropped 3 bases and J dropped 2 bases, with 18 bases sitting between them. The CDR3 loop spans 16 amino acids. The germline V gene encodes CDR1 SGDLS and CDR2 YYNGEE. The CDR3 sequence: CASSATGFGGTYEQYF. As DNA, the CDR3 is TGTGCCAGCAGCGCAACAGGGTTTGGGGGGACCTACGAGCAGTACTTC.

The chain couples TRBV7-2 to TRBJ2-7; D gene ambiguous. V lost 1 base and J 0 bases, leaving 7 bases between the germline ends. This CDR3 contains 14 residues. CDR1 is SGHTA and CDR2 is FQGNSA in the germline V gene. The CDR3, as DNA: TGTGCCAGCAGCTTAGGACCCTTCTCCTACGAGCAGTACTTC. This codes for CASSLGPFSYEQYF.

J is TRBJ2-7 and V is TRBV7-2, with 9 bases lining up with TRBD1. J was trimmed by 9 bases and V by 5 bases; bases with no gene match: 17. This CDR3 comprises 16 residues. CDR1 is SGHTA, CDR2 FQGNSA, per germline. Here the CDR3 reads CASSRLMGQGSGVQYF. Here the CDR3 DNA reads TGTGCCAGCAGCCGCTTGATGGGACAGGGATCGGGGGTGCAGTACTTC.

The chain couples TRBV5-1 to TRBJ2-6; D remains ambiguous. The CDR3 is made up of 15 amino acids. The ends were cut back, 7 bases at V and 1 base at J, with 12 bases in the middle. The germline V gene has CDR1 SGHRS and CDR2 YFSETQ. CDR3 DNA: TGCGCCAGCGCCCTCGGGCGGTCTGGGGCCAACGTCCTGACTTTC. Its protein is CASALGRSGANVLTF.

This clone was observed a few times. The CDR3 loop reads CASSLASGVYNEQFF. The CDR3 nucleotides read TGTGCCAGCAGCTTAGCTAGCGGAGTCTACAATGAGCAGTTCTTC. The rearrangement uses TRBV7-3 and TRBJ2-1; 7 bases are a match to TRBD2. The CDR3 consists of 15 residues. V gave up 2 bases and J gave up 3 bases; unmatched junction bases: 4. The germline V gene encodes CDR1 SGHTA and CDR2 FQGTGA.

The genes are TRBV10-3 and TRBJ1-6; D is ambiguous. CDR1 and CDR2 (germline): ENHRY, SYGVKD. V was shortened by 8 bases and J by 7 bases, with 15 bases between the two germline ends. The CDR3 length is 14 residues. CDR3: CAIQYGRDNSPLHF. CDR3 coding DNA: TGTGCCATCCAGTATGGGCGAGACAATTCACCCCTCCACTTT.